The next 19 T cell receptor beta chains were all read from a single sample in a study of shared clonotypes between healthy human individuals. Sequencing used immunoSEQ multiplex PCR; TCRdb keeps in-frame clones, though not all of them. This repertoire shows about 520,000 clones, around 95% found once; its top ten account for approximately 0.06%. The specimen was naive CD4+ T cells sorted from blood. Sample subset: CD45RA+ positively selected. The receptor set was obtained from a woman aged 30 to 39 in good health.

The V and J genes are TRBV9 and TRBJ2-3; D is perhaps TRBD2 (6 bases). The CDR3 consists of 18 residues. V was trimmed by 0 bases and J by 0 bases, leaving 17 bases between them. Germline V lookup: CDR1 SGDLS, CDR2 YYNGEE. The CDR3 DNA reads TGTGCCAGCAGCGTAGGTCTAGCGCCCGACACTAGCACAGATACGCAGTATTTT. Translation gives CASSVGLAPDTSTDTQYF.

The sample holds a few counts of this clone. V gene TRBV18 combines with J gene TRBJ2-2; 8 positions match TRBD1. The CDR3 consists of 14 residues. The V and J ends lost 8 bases and 2 bases, in that order; junction bases with no gene match: 4. CDR1 and CDR2 from the germline V gene are KGHSH and LQKENI. The DNA of the CDR3 is TGTGCCAGCCCGGGACAGGTTAACACCGGGGAGCTGTTTTTT. Encoded protein: CASPGQVNTGELFF.

The chain links TRBV10-2 to TRBJ2-7, with 9 bases identical to TRBD2. CDR1 WSHSY and CDR2 SAAADI come from the germline V gene. The CDR3 runs 13 residues. The J segment lost 4 bases and the V segment lost 4 bases, leaving 2 bases of the junction unmatched. The CDR3 spells CASSVSGSYEQYF. The CDR3 coding sequence is TGCGCCAGCAGTGTTAGCGGGAGTTACGAGCAGTACTTC.

The chain has TRBV7-9 and TRBJ1-2; TRBD1 agrees at 8 bases. V lost 5 bases to trimming and J lost 0 bases; unmatched junction nucleotides: 5. Germline CDR1 is SEHNR and CDR2 is FQNEAQ (reference sequence). CDR3 length: 15 residues. Here the CDR3 reads CASSPGQATNYGYTF. CDR3 DNA: TGTGCCAGCAGCCCGGGACAGGCAACTAACTATGGCTACACCTTC.

The genes are TRBV5-4 and TRBJ1-4; the D gene is possibly TRBD1 (6 bases). V lost 4 bases to trimming and J lost 8 bases, with 15 bases between them. This CDR3 spans 14 amino acids. Germline V CDR1 and CDR2: SGHNT, YYREEE (reference sequence). The CDR3 DNA reads as TGTGCCAGCAGCCCACTACAGGGCAGCGAAAAACTGTTTTTT. This codes for CASSPLQGSEKLFF.

V gene TRBV2 combines with J gene TRBJ2-7; 7 bases are a match to TRBD1. J was trimmed by 3 bases and V by 6 bases; bases with no gene match: 11. CDR1 SNHLY and CDR2 FYNNEI come from the germline V gene. The CDR3 is made up of 15 amino acids. CDR3 residues: CASSERQGQGYEQYF. In nucleotides, the CDR3 is TGTGCCAGCAGCGAACGACAGGGCCAGGGCTACGAGCAGTACTTC.

This chain uses TRBV9 with TRBJ2-3; no definite D call. V was clipped by 3 bases and J by 3 bases, with 8 bases between them. This CDR3 is 13 amino acids long. Germline V gene lookup returns CDR1 SGDLS and CDR2 YYNGEE. In DNA form, the CDR3 reads TGTGCCAGCAGCGGGTCTCAGACAGATACGCAGTATTTT. Its translation is CASSGSQTDTQYF.

This clone has just one count. The gene calls are TRBV7-9 and TRBJ2-7; 7 bases agree with TRBD1. Trimming took 5 bases from V and 0 from J; bases not matched to a gene: 1. The CDR3 totals 13 residues. Per the germline V gene, CDR1 is SEHNR and CDR2 is FQNEAQ (reference sequence). The CDR3 DNA is TGTGCCAGCAGCCCAGGGGGCTCCTACGAGCAGTACTTC. Translating gives CASSPGGSYEQYF.

This chain joins TRBV30 and TRBJ2-5; D assignment may be TRBD1 or TRBD2 (6 bases each). Germline V CDR1 and CDR2: GTSNPN, SVGIG (reference sequence). This CDR3 has 15 amino acids. Trimming removed 0 bases from V and 7 bases from J, with 18 bases in between. CDR3: CAWSVLGGLLRTQYF. In DNA form, the CDR3 reads TGTGCCTGGAGTGTACTTGGGGGGCTGTTGCGGACCCAGTACTTC.

The rearrangement links TRBV6-1 to TRBJ1-1; 7 positions match TRBD1. V was clipped by 5 bases and J by 1 base; unmatched bases: 7. The CDR3 consists of 15 residues. Germline values: CDR1 MNHNS, CDR2 SASEGT. CDR3 loop: CASSPRGQTNTEAFF. Here the CDR3 DNA reads TGTGCCAGCAGTCCTAGGGGGCAGACGAACACTGAAGCTTTCTTT.

This clone appeared once. This chain links TRBV4-1 with TRBJ2-1; a possible D gene is TRBD2 (7 bases). Trimming stripped 0 bases from V and 9 bases from J, with 15 bases between. The CDR3 covers 15 residues. Germline V gene sequence: CDR1 MGHRA, CDR2 YSYEKL. CDR3 nucleotides: TGCGCCAGCAGCCAAGATCGGACGGGGGGCCCTGAGCAGTTCTTC. This gives the protein CASSQDRTGGPEQFF.

The gene calls are TRBV11-2 and TRBJ2-7, with 9 positions matching TRBD2. Germline V gives CDR1 SGHAT, CDR2 FQNNGV. Trimming cost V 5 bases and J 0 bases; bases outside gene matches: 2. This CDR3 is built from 14 residues. The DNA of the CDR3 is TGTGCCAGCAGCCGACTAGCGGCCTCCTACGAGCAGTACTTC. Translated, it gives CASSRLAASYEQYF.

This clone was counted a single time. This chain connects TRBV19 to TRBJ1-3; TRBD1 is a possible D gene (5 bases). CDR3 length equals 17 residues. The ends were cut back, 2 bases at V and 0 bases at J, with 14 bases in the middle. Germline loops: CDR1 LNHDA, CDR2 SQIVND (reference sequence). The CDR3 nucleotides are TGTGCCAGTAGTATACGAGCGGACACCACCTCTGGAAACACCATATATTTT. Amino acid sequence: CASSIRADTTSGNTIYF.

This clone was seen once. This chain connects TRBV9 to TRBJ2-6; D unclear. Per the germline V gene, CDR1 is SGDLS and CDR2 is YYNGEE. CDR3 length: 13 amino acids. V shed 6 bases and J shed 4 bases, with 8 bases lying between them. The CDR3 is CASTIPGANVLTF. The CDR3 DNA sequence: TGTGCCAGCACCATACCAGGGGCCAACGTCCTGACTTTC.

Turning to this clone: The sample contains more than one DNA sequence encoding this CDR3. The CDR3 loop reads CSAPQETQYF. The CDR3, as DNA: TGCAGTGCACCACAAGAGACCCAGTACTTC. This sequence joins TRBV20-1 and TRBJ2-5; unclear D gene. The CDR3 totals 10 residues. Per the germline V gene, CDR1 is DFQATT and CDR2 is SNEGSKA (reference sequence). V was shortened by 6 bases and J by 2 bases, with 4 bases between the two germline ends.

The rearrangement links TRBV4-1 to TRBJ2-2; TRBD2 matches at 9 bases. This CDR3 has 17 residues. The V gene's germline CDR1 is MGHRA and CDR2 YSYEKL. The V gene end was trimmed by 0 bases and the J gene end by 4 bases; junction bases not matched to a gene: 6. In DNA form, the CDR3 reads TGCGCCAGCAGCCAAGACCATAGCGGGAGACTCACCGGGGAGCTGTTTTTT. As protein: CASSQDHSGRLTGELFF.

V is TRBV6-1 and J is TRBJ2-3; D is undetermined. The length of the CDR3 is 14 residues. The germline gives CDR1 MNHNS, CDR2 SASEGT. V lost 0 bases and J lost 9, with 13 bases in between. The CDR3 DNA is TGTGCCAGCAGTGAAGCTGACCCCTTGGAGACGCAGTATTTT. Translation: CASSEADPLETQYF.

The rearrangement links TRBV28 to TRBJ2-7; perhaps TRBD2 as D (5 bases). Germline V gene sequence: CDR1 MDHEN, CDR2 SYDVKM. This CDR3 comprises 13 residues. With 1 base removed from V and 2 bases from J, the gap between germline ends came to 6 bases. The CDR3 coding sequence is TGTGCCAGCAGTTTATCGGGAACCTACGAGCAGTACTTC. As protein: CASSLSGTYEQYF.

This chain links TRBV7-8 with TRBJ2-1; D perhaps matches TRBD2 (6 bases). Trimming took 1 base from V and 3 from J, leaving 10 bases between them. CDR1 is SGHVS and CDR2 is FQNEAQ in the germline V gene. The CDR3 is 15 amino acids. DNA for the CDR3: TGTGCCAGCAGCTTAGAGCGGGTTTTCTACAATGAGCAGTTCTTC. It yields the protein CASSLERVFYNEQFF.